This T cell receptor (beta chain) was captured by sequencing in a study of CD8 T cells in Susac syndrome. The sequenced target, TCR beta, came from blood CD8+ and CD4+ T cells. Isolation of CD8+ and CD4+ T cells was performed negatively, whereas enrichment of TEMRA cells was done by FACS. This CDR3 is 17 amino acids long. Germline loops: CDR1 SGHNT, CDR2 YYREEE (reference sequence). The trim removed 3 bases at V and 5 bases at J, leaving 15 bases unmatched. cDNA came from around 0.5 to 1 ug RNA primed by random hexamers. TCRdb used MiXCR to reprocess the immunoSEQ multiplex PCR reads, holding one entry per CDR3 protein. Of around 59,000 distinct CDR3 sequences in the sample, approximately 94% were seen once.

The specimen was CD8+ T cells from PBMCs. The clonotype was recovered from a human donor in good health. V gene TRBV5-4 combines with J gene TRBJ1-2; 8 nucleotides align to TRBD1. The DNA of the CDR3 is TGTGCCAGCAGCTCCTCTCCGGGACAGGCCTTAGGGTATGGCTACACCTTC. This sequence encodes CASSSSPGQALGYGYTF. Filled out from reference TRBV5-4 and TRBJ1-2, the complete variable domain reads ETGVTQSPTHLIKTRGQQVTLRCSSQSGHNTVSWYQQALGQGPQFIFQYYREEENGRGNFPPRFSGLQFPNYSSELNVNALELDDSALYLCASSSSPGQALGYGYTFGSGTRLTVV.